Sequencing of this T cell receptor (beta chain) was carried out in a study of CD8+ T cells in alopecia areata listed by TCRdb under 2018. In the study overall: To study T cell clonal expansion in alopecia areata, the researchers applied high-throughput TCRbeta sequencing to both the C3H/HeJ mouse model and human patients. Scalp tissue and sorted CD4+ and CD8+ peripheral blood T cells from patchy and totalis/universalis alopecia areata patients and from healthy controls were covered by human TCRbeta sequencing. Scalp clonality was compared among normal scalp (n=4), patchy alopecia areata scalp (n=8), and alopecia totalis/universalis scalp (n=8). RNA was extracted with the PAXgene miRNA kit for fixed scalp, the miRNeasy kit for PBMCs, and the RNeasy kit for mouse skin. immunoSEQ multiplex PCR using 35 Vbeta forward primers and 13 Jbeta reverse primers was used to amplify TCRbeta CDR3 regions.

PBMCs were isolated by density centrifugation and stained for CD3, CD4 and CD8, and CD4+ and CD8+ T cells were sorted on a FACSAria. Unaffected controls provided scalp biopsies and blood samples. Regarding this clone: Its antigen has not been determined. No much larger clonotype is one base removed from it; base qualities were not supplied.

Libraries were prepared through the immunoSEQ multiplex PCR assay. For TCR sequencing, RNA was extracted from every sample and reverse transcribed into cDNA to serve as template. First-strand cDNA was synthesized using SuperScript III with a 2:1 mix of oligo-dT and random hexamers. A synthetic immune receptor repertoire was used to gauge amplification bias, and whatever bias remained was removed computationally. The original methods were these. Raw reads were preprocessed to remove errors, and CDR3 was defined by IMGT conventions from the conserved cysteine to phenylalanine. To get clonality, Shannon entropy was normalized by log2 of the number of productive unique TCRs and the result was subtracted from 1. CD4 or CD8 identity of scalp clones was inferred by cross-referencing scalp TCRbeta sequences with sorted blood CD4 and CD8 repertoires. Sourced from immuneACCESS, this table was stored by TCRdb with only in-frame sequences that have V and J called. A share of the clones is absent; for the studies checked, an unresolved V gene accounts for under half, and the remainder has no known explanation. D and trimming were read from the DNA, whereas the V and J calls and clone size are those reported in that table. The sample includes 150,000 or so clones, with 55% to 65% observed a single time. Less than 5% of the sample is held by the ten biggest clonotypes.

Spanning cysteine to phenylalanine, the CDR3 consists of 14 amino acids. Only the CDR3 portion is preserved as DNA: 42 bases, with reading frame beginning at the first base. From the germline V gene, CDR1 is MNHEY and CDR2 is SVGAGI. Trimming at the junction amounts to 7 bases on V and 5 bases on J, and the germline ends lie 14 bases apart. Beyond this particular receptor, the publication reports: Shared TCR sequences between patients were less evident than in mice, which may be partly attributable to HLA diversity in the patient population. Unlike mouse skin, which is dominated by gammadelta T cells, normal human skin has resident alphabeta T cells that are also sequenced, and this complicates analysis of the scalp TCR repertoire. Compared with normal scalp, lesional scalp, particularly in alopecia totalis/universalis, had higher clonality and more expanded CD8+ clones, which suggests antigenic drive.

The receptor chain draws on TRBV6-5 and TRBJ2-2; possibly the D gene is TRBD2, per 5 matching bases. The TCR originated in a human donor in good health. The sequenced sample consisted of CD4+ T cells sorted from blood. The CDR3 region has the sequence CASTPTGWTGELFF. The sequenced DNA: TGTGCCAGCACTCCGACGGGGTGGACCGGGGAGCTGTTTTTT.